The T cell receptor beta chain described here comes from a study of blood T cell repertoires in COVID-19. About the study: From the United States, Italy and Spain came samples of acute and convalescent COVID-19.

Generated by immunoSEQ multiplex PCR, the TCRdb table keeps only in-frame clones and is missing some. There are roughly 130,000 clones in the sample; 90% occur only once, and 3.5% to 5% lies in the top ten. CDR1 is MGHDK and CDR2 is SYGVNS in the germline V gene. The CDR3 covers 15 residues. Germline trimming cut 6 bases from V and 2 bases from J; bases unmatched to any gene: 4. The chain combines TRBV25-1 with TRBJ2-5, with 12 positions matching TRBD2. Material: peripheral blood. The TCR was taken from a man aged 55 to 69 with COVID-19, enrolled during active disease. The CDR3 region has the DNA TGTGCCAGCAGCCGGACTAGCGGGAATCAAGAGACCCAGTACTTC. Amino acid sequence: CASSRTSGNQETQYF.